This T cell receptor (beta chain) was recorded in a study of T cells in Graves' hyperthyroidism and ophthalmopathy. Amplified TCR beta CDR3 regions came from RNA transcripts. The HTBI primer set was used in a first-round RT-PCR of the TCR CDR3. TCRdb re-analysed the multiplex PCR reads in MiXCR, keeping a single row per CDR3 protein. The sample consists of 500,000 or so distinct CDR3 sequences, around 15% of them appearing once. This receptor was identified in a woman aged 25 to 39 with Graves' ophthalmopathy. Sequences were obtained from blood.

This CDR3 reads CASSLETSTGELFF. CDR3 nucleotides: TGTGCCAGCAGCTTAGAGACTAGTACCGGGGAGCTGTTTTTT. J is TRBJ2-2 and V is TRBV7-2; TRBD2 might be the D (6 bases). CDR1 is SGHTA and CDR2 is FQGNSA in the germline V gene. Trimming stripped 1 base from V and 5 bases from J, with 8 bases between. The CDR3 runs 14 residues.